The clone carrying this T cell receptor beta chain was picked up one time. Its antigen remains unidentified. PCR employed 60 Vbeta and 13 Jbeta primers. Some clones are missing from TCRdb's copy, which holds only in-frame ones; the method was immunoSEQ multiplex PCR. This table has about 190,000 clones, roughly 80% appearing once. The sample belongs to a study of cytomegalovirus exposure and HLA in healthy donors. General study points: TCR beta sequences numbering around 15,000 were associated with HLA alleles at 0.05 false discovery rate in a later analysis.

Regarding donors, all were healthy bone marrow donors. The germline gives CDR1 LNHDA, CDR2 SQIVND (reference sequence). The V segment lost 8 bases and the J segment 3 bases; nucleotides outside the gene matches: 7. CDR3 length: 15 amino acids. This TCR was recovered from a woman aged 18 to 35 in good health and CMV-seronegative. The chain combines TRBV19 with TRBJ2-7; 13 bases match TRBD2. Sequenced input: PBMCs. The CDR3 protein is CASQEGLAGSYEQYF. The CDR3 coding sequence is TGTGCCAGTCAGGAGGGACTAGCGGGGAGCTACGAGCAGTACTTC. Drawing the rest from reference TRBV19 and TRBJ2-7, the complete variable domain is DGGITQSPKYLFRKEGQNVTLSCEQNLNHDAMYWYRQDPGQGLRLIYYSQIVNDFQKGDIAEGYSVSREKKESFPLTVTSAQKNPTAFYLCASQEGLAGSYEQYFGPGTRLTVT.